Below, 18 T cell receptor beta chains from the same sample are listed, as sequenced in a study of OX40 agonist ivuxolimab in advanced cancers. TCRdb keeps only in-frame clones here, not all; method: immunoSEQ multiplex PCR. The data contain 20,000 to 25,000 clones, 80% to 90% of them singletons. The sequencing used CD4+ or CD8+ T cells sorted from blood, collected in a trial of the OX40 agonist ivuxolimab. These receptors came from an adult with an advanced solid tumor such as melanoma, head and neck, liver or kidney cancer.

The gene calls are TRBV7-6 and TRBJ2-1; D is possibly TRBD2 (6 bases). Trimming removed 3 bases from V and 0 bases from J, with 12 bases in between. The CDR3 runs to 16 residues. CDR1 and CDR2 from the germline V gene are SGHVS and FNYEAQ. CDR3 sequence reads: CASSFRPGDSYNEQFF. Here the CDR3 DNA reads TGTGCCAGCAGCTTCCGCCCGGGGGACTCCTACAATGAGCAGTTCTTC.

The chain carries TRBV4-3 and TRBJ2-6, with TRBD2 as a possible D gene (5 bases). The CDR3 contains 17 residues. The V gene lost 4 bases and the J gene lost 2 bases, with 15 bases spanning the gap. CDR1 and CDR2 from the germline V gene are LGHNA and YSLEER. The CDR3: CASSPHQPGTGANVLTF. CDR3 nucleotides: TGCGCCAGCAGCCCCCACCAACCGGGGACTGGGGCCAACGTCCTGACTTTC.

The chain couples TRBV28 to TRBJ2-2; D is undetermined. The V gene lost 11 bases and the J gene lost 3 bases, with 16 bases spanning the gap. The CDR3 has 14 amino acids. CDR1 is MDHEN, CDR2 SYDVKM, per germline. The CDR3 here is CAGKPRHDTGELFF. Written as DNA, the CDR3 is TGTGCCGGAAAGCCGCGGCATGACACCGGGGAGCTGTTTTTT.

The gene calls are TRBV9 and TRBJ1-1; 7 bases agree with TRBD1. V lost 1 base and J lost 4; bases outside the gene matches: 1. CDR3 length equals 13 residues. The V gene's germline CDR1 is SGDLS and CDR2 YYNGEE. DNA of the CDR3: TGTGCCAGCAGCGTAAAGGGGGCCACTGAAGCTTTCTTT. It yields the protein CASSVKGATEAFF.

To note about this clone: The sample carries other DNA sequences with the same CDR3. The chain has TRBV6-1 and TRBJ2-7, with a tentative D call TRBD2 (6 bases). Germline values: CDR1 MNHNS, CDR2 SASEGT. V was shortened by 1 base and J by 1 base, with 11 bases between the two germline ends. This CDR3 contains 15 residues. The CDR3: CASSEDGLPSYEQYF. The CDR3 DNA sequence: TGTGCCAGCAGTGAAGACGGACTACCTTCCTACGAGCAGTACTTC.

This chain links TRBV27 with TRBJ2-1; D tentatively reads TRBD1 or TRBD2 (5 bases each). Germline CDR1 reads MNHEY; CDR2 reads SMNVEV (reference sequence). Between the trimmed V and J ends, which lost 0 bases and 0 bases, there was a span of 9 bases. The CDR3 consists of 16 residues. The CDR3 region is CASSLSAGSSYNEQFF. CDR3 coding DNA: TGTGCCAGCAGTTTATCTGCAGGGAGCTCCTACAATGAGCAGTTCTTC.

V and J are TRBV6-5 and TRBJ2-1; TRBD2 matches at 7 bases. Trimming removed 2 bases from V and 8 bases from J; junction bases left unmatched: 9. CDR3 length equals 15 residues. Germline-derived CDR1 and CDR2 are MNHEY and SVGAGI. The CDR3: CASSYGGGREYEQFF. In DNA, the CDR3 is TGTGCCAGCAGTTACGGTGGAGGGCGGGAGTATGAGCAGTTCTTC.

This chain connects TRBV6-5 to TRBJ1-1; D possibly corresponds to TRBD1 (5 bases). V was clipped by 0 bases and J by 7 bases, with 12 bases between them. CDR3 length equals 14 residues. CDR1 is MNHEY, CDR2 SVGAGI, per germline. Here the CDR3 reads CASSYSGGDGEAFF. The CDR3 bases are TGTGCCAGCAGTTACTCTGGGGGGGACGGTGAAGCTTTCTTT.

The rearrangement uses TRBV28 and TRBJ2-7; the D is unclear. The length of the CDR3 is 11 residues. Trimming stripped 6 bases from V and 7 bases from J, with 10 bases between. The V gene's germline CDR1 is MDHEN and CDR2 SYDVKM. DNA for the CDR3: TGTGCCAGCAGCCCTTTCTCGGAGCAGTACTTC. This codes for CASSPFSEQYF.

This clone was detected once. The chain is built from TRBV7-6 and TRBJ2-1; D is perhaps TRBD2 (6 bases). Germline values: CDR1 SGHVS, CDR2 FNYEAQ. V lost 5 bases and J 2 bases, leaving 10 bases between the germline ends. This CDR3 region has 14 residues. The CDR3 sequence is CASSVSGTYNEQFF. The CDR3 DNA is TGTGCCAGCAGCGTTAGCGGAACCTACAATGAGCAGTTCTTC.

The sample holds one count of this clone. The chain combines TRBV6-1 with TRBJ2-7; no reliable D call. Germline V gives CDR1 MNHNS, CDR2 SASEGT. The V gene lost 6 bases and the J gene lost 7 bases, with 16 bases spanning the gap. This CDR3 has 13 residues. The CDR3, as DNA: TGTGCCAGCAGCCGTAGCTCGTCGAGGGAGCAGTACTTC. This gives the protein CASSRSSSREQYF.

This rearrangement joins TRBV6-4 to TRBJ2-3, with 10 bases that match TRBD2. V trimming: 0 bases; J trimming: 0 bases; junction bases outside the gene matches: 0. This CDR3 region has 16 residues. Germline CDR1 reads MRHNA; CDR2 reads SNTAGT. The CDR3 DNA sequence: TGTGCCAGCAGTGACTCGACTAGCGGGAGCACAGATACGCAGTATTTT. Translating it yields CASSDSTSGSTDTQYF.

Only one count was recorded for this clone. The rearrangement uses TRBV5-4 and TRBJ2-5, with 8 positions matching TRBD2. The CDR3 consists of 15 residues. Trimming removed 3 bases from V and 3 bases from J; junction bases left unmatched: 7. Germline V lookup: CDR1 SGHNT, CDR2 YYREEE (reference sequence). In DNA form, the CDR3 reads TGTGCCAGCAGCTCACCCGGGACTAGGGAAGAGACCCAGTACTTC. Its protein product is CASSSPGTREETQYF.

This clone was counted a single time. The CDR3 spells CASSLSGRDTQYF. CDR3 in DNA: TGTGCCAGCAGTTTATCGGGGCGAGATACGCAGTATTTT. The rearrangement joins TRBV27 to TRBJ2-3; the D gene is possibly TRBD1 (5 bases). Trimming took 0 bases from V and 5 from J, leaving 6 bases between them. This CDR3 is 13 amino acids long. The germline CDR1 and CDR2 sequences are MNHEY and SMNVEV (reference sequence).

V usage is TRBV7-9 and J usage is TRBJ1-1; 9 bases line up with TRBD1. Germline CDR1 and CDR2: SEHNR and FQNEAQ (reference sequence). V lost 5 bases, J lost 7 bases, and 8 bases stayed unmatched. CDR3 length equals 14 residues. The CDR3 DNA reads as TGTGCCAGCAGCCGATCGGACAGGGGTCATGAAGCTTTCTTT. Translation gives CASSRSDRGHEAFF. The complete variable domain, with remaining parts taken from reference TRBV7-9 and TRBJ1-1, reads DTGVSQNPRHKITKRGQNVTFRCDPISEHNRLYWYRQTLGQGPEFLTYFQNEAQLEKSRLLSDRFSAERPKGSFSTLEIQRTEQGDSAMYLCASSRSDRGHEAFFGQGTRLTVV.

The chain combines TRBV28 with TRBJ2-1; 7 bases are shared with TRBD1. Germline CDR1 and CDR2: MDHEN and SYDVKM. The V and J ends lost 5 bases and 4 bases, in that order; junction bases with no gene match: 5. There are 14 residues in the CDR3. For the CDR3, the DNA is TGTGCCAGCAGTCCGACAGGGTATTACAATGAGCAGTTCTTC. It yields the protein CASSPTGYYNEQFF.

The V gene is TRBV2, the J gene TRBJ1-1; TRBD1 matches 10 bases. V lost 6 bases and J lost 6; bases outside the gene matches: 4. Per the germline V gene, CDR1 is SNHLY and CDR2 is FYNNEI. The CDR3 runs 13 residues. CDR3 coding DNA: TGTGCCAGCAGCCGGGACAGGGGCGCTGAAGCTTTCTTT. This gives the protein CASSRDRGAEAFF.

This chain connects TRBV28 to TRBJ1-1; D uncertain. The CDR3 totals 9 residues. Trimming removed 11 bases at V and 4 bases at J, with 5 bases between. The V gene's germline CDR1 is MDHEN and CDR2 SYDVKM. CDR3 sequence reads: CAAGTEAFF. The CDR3 DNA follows: TGTGCCGCAGGCACTGAAGCTTTCTTT.